The 17 T cell receptor beta chains reported below all come from one sample, sequenced in a study of blood T cell repertoires in COVID-19. Sequenced by immunoSEQ multiplex PCR; TCRdb stores in-frame clones only, minus some. The sample records roughly 310,000 clones, around 91% being singletons. Sample: PBMCs or T cells enriched from blood (not recorded which). The receptors were sampled from a woman aged 40 to 50 who had recovered from COVID-19.

The chain has TRBV10-3 and TRBJ1-1; tentatively, D is TRBD1 (5 bases). The CDR3 sequence is 14 residues long. CDR1 and CDR2 from the germline V gene are ENHRY and SYGVKD. V gave up 5 bases and J gave up 1 base, with 11 bases separating them. The DNA of the CDR3 is TGTGCCATCAGTAATTATCAGGGGAACACTGAAGCTTTCTTT. This translates into CAISNYQGNTEAFF.

The J gene is TRBJ2-3, the V gene TRBV6-2 or TRBV6-3; 8 positions match TRBD2. The V gene end was trimmed by 6 bases and the J gene end by 6 bases; junction bases not matched to a gene: 5. The length of the CDR3 is 13 residues. Germline loops: CDR1 MNHEY, CDR2 SVGEGT. The CDR3 DNA reads TGTGCCAGCAGCAAAAGCGGGAGTGATACGCAGTATTTT. This codes for CASSKSGSDTQYF.

The table lists this clone with a few counts. The rearrangement joins TRBV7-2 to TRBJ2-1; 8 bases are shared with TRBD2. The CDR3 length is 14 residues. Germline V CDR1 and CDR2: SGHTA, FQGNSA. After removal of 5 bases from V and 10 bases from J, the junction contained 10 bases not matched to a gene. The CDR3 reads CASSLEGTREEQFF. CDR3 nucleotides: TGTGCCAGCAGCCTAGAAGGGACTAGAGAAGAGCAGTTCTTC.

CDR3 coding DNA: TGTGCCAGCAGTTACTCTACGGGAAGCACAGATACGCAGTATTTT. Translating it yields CASSYSTGSTDTQYF. The chain couples TRBV6-5 to TRBJ2-3; possible D gene TRBD2, 5 bases. CDR3 length: 15 amino acids. Per germline, CDR1 MNHEY and CDR2 SVGAGI. Trimming cost V 0 bases and J 0 bases, with 7 bases left between them.

This chain uses TRBV10-3 with TRBJ1-4; a possible D gene is TRBD1 (5 bases). Trimming shortened V by 6 bases and J by 4 bases, and 9 bases separated the two germline ends. The CDR3 length is 13 residues. Germline V gene sequence: CDR1 ENHRY, CDR2 SYGVKD. CDR3: CAISQGLNEKLFF. Written as DNA, the CDR3 is TGTGCCATCAGCCAGGGCCTTAATGAAAAACTGTTTTTT.

This chain links TRBV18 with TRBJ2-1, with D perhaps matching TRBD2 (7 bases). Trimming pared 0 bases from V and 9 bases from J, leaving 21 bases between. This CDR3 comprises 17 residues. Germline loops: CDR1 KGHSH, CDR2 LQKENI. The CDR3 here is CASSPPGGGSQPSEQFF. CDR3 DNA: TGTGCCAGCTCACCACCGGGGGGCGGGAGCCAGCCGAGTGAGCAGTTCTTC.

This clone has only a few counts. This chain joins TRBV10-3 and TRBJ1-2; D possibly corresponds to TRBD1 (6 bases). The germline V gene has CDR1 ENHRY and CDR2 SYGVKD. Trimming left V 6 bases short and J 3 bases short, with 11 bases between. CDR3 size: 13 residues. In nucleotides, the CDR3 is TGTGCCATCAGCGGACAGATCGACTATGGCTACACCTTC. Translation gives CAISGQIDYGYTF.

This chain uses TRBV11-3 with TRBJ1-3; D unresolved. The CDR3 covers 15 residues. Trimming removed 1 base from V and 0 bases from J, with 7 bases in between. CDR1 and CDR2 from the germline V gene are SGHNT and YENEEA. Here the CDR3 reads CASSLGFSSGNTIYF. The CDR3 region has the DNA TGTGCCAGCAGCTTAGGGTTCAGCTCTGGAAACACCATATATTTT. The full variable domain, completed using reference TRBV11-3 and TRBJ1-3, is EAGVVQSPRYKIIEKKQPVAFWCNPISGHNTLYWYLQNLGQGPELLIRYENEEAVDDSQLPKDRFSAERLKGVDSTLKIQPAELGDSAVYLCASSLGFSSGNTIYFGEGSWLTVV.

This sequence joins TRBV19 and TRBJ2-1; no reliable D call. This CDR3 has 13 amino acids. In germline, CDR1 is LNHDA, CDR2 SQIVND (reference sequence). V was trimmed by 3 bases and J by 10 bases, leaving 13 bases between them. The CDR3 DNA follows: TGTGCCAGTAGTATCGACTCCGGATGGGAGCAGTTCTTC. As protein: CASSIDSGWEQFF.

The chain is built from TRBV27 and TRBJ1-6, with 12 positions matching TRBD1. The CDR3 totals 15 residues. CDR1 is MNHEY, CDR2 SMNVEV, per germline (reference sequence). J was trimmed by 10 bases and V by 5 bases; bases with no gene match: 6. This CDR3 is CASSPRDRGRSPLHF. CDR3 nucleotides: TGTGCCAGCAGTCCGAGGGACAGGGGGCGGTCACCCCTCCACTTT.

The genes are TRBV18 and TRBJ2-1; the match to TRBD1 covers 9 bases. Germline lookup yields CDR1 KGHSH and CDR2 LQKENI. The CDR3 is 15 residues long. After removal of 3 bases from V and 1 base from J, the junction contained 1 base not matched to a gene. As DNA, the CDR3 is TGTGCCAGCTCACCCGGGACAGGGTCCTACAATGAGCAGTTCTTC. Translated: CASSPGTGSYNEQFF.

This chain connects TRBV30 to TRBJ2-3; D perhaps matches TRBD2 (7 bases). The CDR3 totals 14 residues. V was clipped by 3 bases and J by 4 bases, with 14 bases between them. Germline V gives CDR1 GTSNPN, CDR2 SVGIG (reference sequence). Written as DNA, the CDR3 is TGTGCCTGGAGAGAGGGGGGGATGGCAGATACGCAGTATTTT. Its protein is CAWREGGMADTQYF.

This chain uses TRBV11-3 with TRBJ1-4, with TRBD1 matching over 7 bases. V was pared by 5 bases and J by 4 bases, with 7 bases of the junction left unmatched. This CDR3 is 15 amino acids long. Germline V CDR1 and CDR2: SGHNT, YENEEA. CDR3: CASSAGQSFNEKLFF. The CDR3 region has the DNA TGTGCCAGCAGCGCGGGACAGTCCTTTAATGAAAAACTGTTTTTT.

The rearrangement joins TRBV5-1 to TRBJ2-2, with D perhaps matching TRBD1 (6 bases). The V gene lost 1 base and the J gene lost 0 bases, with 7 bases spanning the gap. The CDR3 contains 15 residues. Germline V gene sequence: CDR1 SGHRS, CDR2 YFSETQ. CDR3 loop: CASSLSGANTGELFF. The CDR3 coding sequence is TGCGCCAGCAGCTTGTCAGGGGCGAACACCGGGGAGCTGTTTTTT.

V usage is TRBV19 and J usage is TRBJ2-7; TRBD1 matches at 7 bases. CDR1 is LNHDA, CDR2 SQIVND, per germline (reference sequence). The CDR3 covers 12 residues. V shed 5 bases, J shed 2 bases, and the junction held 0 bases outside the gene matches. For the CDR3, the DNA is TGTGCCAGTAGTGGGACAGCCTACGAGCAGTACTTC. It translates to CASSGTAYEQYF.

The CDR3 region is CASSQESGMGTDTQYF. CDR3 DNA sequence: TGTGCCAGCAGCCAGGAGAGCGGGATGGGCACAGATACGCAGTATTTT. The V call is TRBV3-1 (or the pseudogene TRBV3-2), the J call TRBJ2-3; the match to TRBD2 covers 7 bases. V gave up 3 bases and J gave up 1 base; unmatched junction bases: 7. The CDR3 loop spans 16 amino acids. The germline gives CDR1 LGHDT, CDR2 YNNKEL (reference sequence).

The V gene is TRBV5-1, the J gene TRBJ2-7, with 12 bases fitting TRBD2. Unmatched junction bases numbered 5, after V lost 4 bases and J lost 3 bases. Germline loops: CDR1 SGHRS, CDR2 YFSETQ. This CDR3 region has 15 residues. The CDR3 spells CASSPGLAGIYEQYF. As DNA, the CDR3 is TGCGCCAGCAGCCCCGGACTAGCGGGGATCTACGAGCAGTACTTC. Complete variable domain (other parts from reference TRBV5-1 and TRBJ2-7): KAGVTQTPRYLIKTRGQQVTLSCSPISGHRSVSWYQQTPGQGLQFLFEYFSETQRNKGNFPGRFSGRQFSNSRSEMNVSTLELGDSALYLCASSPGLAGIYEQYFGPGTRLTVT.